This TCR beta chain was captured by sequencing in a study of blood T cell repertoires in COVID-19. Turning to the study itself: The United States, Italy and Spain supplied acute and convalescent COVID-19 samples.

Looked up from germline, CDR1 is LGHDT and CDR2 is YNNKEL (reference sequence). V was trimmed by 4 bases and J by 6 bases, leaving 19 bases between them. CDR3 length equals 16 residues. Original data processing: Reference gene primer amplification yielded estimated nucleated cell counts. TCRdb keeps only in-frame clones here, not all; method: immunoSEQ multiplex PCR. The DNA was the basis for D and trimming; V, J and clone size are from that table. The sample records a few hundred thousand clones, 88% being singletons. This clonotype originated in a woman aged 40 to 49 who had recovered from COVID-19. The sequencing sample was made of peripheral blood. This chain joins TRBV3-1 (or the pseudogene TRBV3-2) and TRBJ2-1; TRBD2 might be the D (5 bases). The DNA for the CDR3 is TGTGCCAGCAGCCCTCCTCGGCCGGGGAGTGGCAATGAGCAGTTCTTC. It encodes CASSPPRPGSGNEQFF.